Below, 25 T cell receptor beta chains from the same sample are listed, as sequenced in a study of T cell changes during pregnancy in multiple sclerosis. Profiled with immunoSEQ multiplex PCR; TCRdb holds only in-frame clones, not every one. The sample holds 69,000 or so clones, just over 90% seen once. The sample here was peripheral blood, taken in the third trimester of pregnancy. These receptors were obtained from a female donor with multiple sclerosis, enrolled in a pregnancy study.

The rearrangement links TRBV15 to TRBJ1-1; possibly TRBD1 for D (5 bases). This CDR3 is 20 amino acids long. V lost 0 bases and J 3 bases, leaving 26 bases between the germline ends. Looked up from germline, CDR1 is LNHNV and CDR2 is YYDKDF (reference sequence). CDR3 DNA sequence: TGTGCCACCAGCAGAGATCGCTCATGGGGCCCTCGATTAGGGTACACTGAAGCTTTCTTT. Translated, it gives CATSRDRSWGPRLGYTEAFF.

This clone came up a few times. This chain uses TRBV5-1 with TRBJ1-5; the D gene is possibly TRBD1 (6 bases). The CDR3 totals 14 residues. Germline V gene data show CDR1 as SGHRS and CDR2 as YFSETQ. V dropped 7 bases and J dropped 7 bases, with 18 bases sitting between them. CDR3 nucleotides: TGCGCCAGCTCCTCGGACAGTCCGATGCAGCCCCAGCATTTT. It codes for CASSSDSPMQPQHF.

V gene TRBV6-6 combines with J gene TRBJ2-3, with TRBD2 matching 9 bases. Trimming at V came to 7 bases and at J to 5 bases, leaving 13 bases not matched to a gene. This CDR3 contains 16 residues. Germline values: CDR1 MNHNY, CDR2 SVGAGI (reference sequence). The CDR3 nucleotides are TGTGCCAGCACCCCTAGGGTAGCGGGGGAGGGAGATACGCAGTATTTT. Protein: CASTPRVAGEGDTQYF.

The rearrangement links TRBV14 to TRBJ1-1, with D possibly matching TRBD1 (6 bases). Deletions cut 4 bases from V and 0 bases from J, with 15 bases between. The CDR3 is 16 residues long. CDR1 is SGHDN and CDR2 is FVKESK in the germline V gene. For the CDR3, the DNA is TGTGCCAGCAGCCCAGGGGCGGAGTACATGAACACTGAAGCTTTCTTT. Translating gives CASSPGAEYMNTEAFF.

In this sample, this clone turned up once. CDR3 coding DNA: TGTGCCAGCAGCTTAGGGCAGTACATTCAGTACTTC. Protein: CASSLGQYIQYF. The J gene is TRBJ2-4, the V gene TRBV7-9; no clear D. V gave up 1 base and J gave up 8 bases, with 6 bases separating them. This CDR3 region has 12 residues. From germline, CDR1 is SEHNR and CDR2 FQNEAQ (reference sequence). The full variable domain, its missing parts supplied by reference TRBV7-9 and TRBJ2-4, is DTGVSQNPRHKITKRGQNVTFRCDPISEHNRLYWYRQTLGQGPEFLTYFQNEAQLEKSRLLSDRFSAERPKGSFSTLEIQRTEQGDSAMYLCASSLGQYIQYFGAGTRLSVL.

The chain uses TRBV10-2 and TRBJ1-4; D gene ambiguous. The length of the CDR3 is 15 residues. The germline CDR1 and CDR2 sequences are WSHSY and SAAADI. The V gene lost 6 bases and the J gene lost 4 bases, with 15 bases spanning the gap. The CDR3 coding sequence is TGCGCCAGCAGGCCCGAGGGCCGAATTAATGAAAAACTGTTTTTT. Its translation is CASRPEGRINEKLFF.

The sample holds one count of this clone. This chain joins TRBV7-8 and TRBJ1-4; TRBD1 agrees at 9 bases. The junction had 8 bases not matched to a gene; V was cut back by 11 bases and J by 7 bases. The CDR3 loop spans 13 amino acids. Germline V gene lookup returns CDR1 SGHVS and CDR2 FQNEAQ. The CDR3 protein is CASRGQGGEKLFF. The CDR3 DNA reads TGTGCCTCCCGGGGACAGGGTGGTGAAAAACTGTTTTTT.

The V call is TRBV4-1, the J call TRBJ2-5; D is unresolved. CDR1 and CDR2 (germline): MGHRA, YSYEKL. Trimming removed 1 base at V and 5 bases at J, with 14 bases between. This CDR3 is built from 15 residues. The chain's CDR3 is CASSQVGQSTETQYF. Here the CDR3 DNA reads TGCGCCAGCAGCCAAGTTGGCCAAAGTACGGAGACCCAGTACTTC.

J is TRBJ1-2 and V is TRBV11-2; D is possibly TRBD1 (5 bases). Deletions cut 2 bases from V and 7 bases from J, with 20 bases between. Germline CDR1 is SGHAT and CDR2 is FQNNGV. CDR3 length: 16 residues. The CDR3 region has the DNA TGTGCCAGCAGCTTACTCGTCTCAGGGCGGAGCTCTGGCTACACCTTC. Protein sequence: CASSLLVSGRSSGYTF.

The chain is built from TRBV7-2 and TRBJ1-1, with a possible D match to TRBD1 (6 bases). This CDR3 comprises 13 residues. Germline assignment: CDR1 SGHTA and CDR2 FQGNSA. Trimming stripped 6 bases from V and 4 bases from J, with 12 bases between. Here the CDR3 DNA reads TGTGCCAGCAGGGTACAGGGTGCCACTGAAGCTTTCTTT. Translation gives CASRVQGATEAFF.

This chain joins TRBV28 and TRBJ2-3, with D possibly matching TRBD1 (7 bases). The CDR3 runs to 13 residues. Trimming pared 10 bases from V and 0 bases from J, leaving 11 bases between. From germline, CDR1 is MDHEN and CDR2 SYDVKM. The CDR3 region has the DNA TGTGCCACTCAGGGGGGAAGCACAGATACGCAGTATTTT. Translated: CATQGGSTDTQYF.

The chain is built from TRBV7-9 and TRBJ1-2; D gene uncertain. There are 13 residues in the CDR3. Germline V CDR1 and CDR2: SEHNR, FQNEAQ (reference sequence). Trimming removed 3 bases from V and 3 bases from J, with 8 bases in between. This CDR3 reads CASSFGQDYGYTF. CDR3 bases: TGTGCCAGCAGCTTCGGTCAGGACTATGGCTACACCTTC. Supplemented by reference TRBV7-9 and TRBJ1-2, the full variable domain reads DTGVSQNPRHKITKRGQNVTFRCDPISEHNRLYWYRQTLGQGPEFLTYFQNEAQLEKSRLLSDRFSAERPKGSFSTLEIQRTEQGDSAMYLCASSFGQDYGYTFGSGTRLTVV.

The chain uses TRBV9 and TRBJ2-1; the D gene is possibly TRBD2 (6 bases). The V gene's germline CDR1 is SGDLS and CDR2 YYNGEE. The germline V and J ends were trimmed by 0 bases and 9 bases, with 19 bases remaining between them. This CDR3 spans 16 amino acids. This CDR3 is CASSVASQGGGIEQFF. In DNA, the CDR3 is TGTGCCAGCAGCGTAGCTTCCCAGGGCGGAGGGATTGAGCAGTTCTTC.

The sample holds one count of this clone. The CDR3 region is CASSGATGRSLHF. CDR3 bases: TGTGCCAGTAGTGGAGCTACCGGGAGGTCCCTCCACTTT. The chain has TRBV19 and TRBJ1-6; D remains ambiguous. Germline lookup yields CDR1 LNHDA and CDR2 SQIVND (reference sequence). Trimming pared 5 bases from V and 14 bases from J, leaving 16 bases between. The CDR3 loop spans 13 amino acids. Complete variable domain (other parts from reference TRBV19 and TRBJ1-6): DGGITQSPKYLFRKEGQNVTLSCEQNLNHDAMYWYRQDPGQGLRLIYYSQIVNDFQKGDIAEGYSVSREKKESFPLTVTSAQKNPTAFYLCASSGATGRSLHFGNGTRLTVT.

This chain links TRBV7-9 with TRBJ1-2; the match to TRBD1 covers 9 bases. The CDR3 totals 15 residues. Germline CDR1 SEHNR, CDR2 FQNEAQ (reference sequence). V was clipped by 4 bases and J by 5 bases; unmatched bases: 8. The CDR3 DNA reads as TGTGCCAGCAGCTCAAGCGCGACAGGGGGATATGGCTACACCTTC. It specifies CASSSSATGGYGYTF.

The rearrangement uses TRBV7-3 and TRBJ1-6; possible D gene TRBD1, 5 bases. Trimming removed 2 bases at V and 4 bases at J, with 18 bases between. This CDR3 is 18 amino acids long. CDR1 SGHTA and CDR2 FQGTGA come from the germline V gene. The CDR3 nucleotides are TGTGCCAGCAGCTTATACGGAGGGGATGGACGGTATAATTCACCCCTCCACTTT. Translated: CASSLYGGDGRYNSPLHF.

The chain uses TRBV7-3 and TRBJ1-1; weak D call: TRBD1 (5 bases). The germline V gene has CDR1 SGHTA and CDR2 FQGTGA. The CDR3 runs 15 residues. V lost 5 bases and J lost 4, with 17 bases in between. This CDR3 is CASSLYGAEVTEAFF. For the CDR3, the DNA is TGTGCCAGCAGCCTTTATGGGGCAGAGGTCACTGAAGCTTTCTTT.

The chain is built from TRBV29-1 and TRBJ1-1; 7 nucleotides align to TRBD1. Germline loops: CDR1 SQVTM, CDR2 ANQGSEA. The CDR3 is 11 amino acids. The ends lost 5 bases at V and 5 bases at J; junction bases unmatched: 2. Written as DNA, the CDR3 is TGCAGCGTTAACAGGGGTACTGAAGCTTTCTTT. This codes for CSVNRGTEAFF.

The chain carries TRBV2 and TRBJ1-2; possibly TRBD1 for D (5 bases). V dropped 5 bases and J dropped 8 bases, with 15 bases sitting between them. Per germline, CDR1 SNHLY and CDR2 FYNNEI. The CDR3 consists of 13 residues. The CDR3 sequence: CASSKGVAGGYTF. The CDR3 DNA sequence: TGTGCCAGCAGTAAAGGGGTAGCGGGAGGCTACACCTTC. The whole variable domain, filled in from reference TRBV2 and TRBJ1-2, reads EPEVTQTPSHQVTQMGQEVILRCVPISNHLYFYWYRQILGQKVEFLVSFYNNEISEKSEIFDDQFSVERPDGSNFTLKIRSTKLEDSAMYFCASSKGVAGGYTFGSGTRLTVV.

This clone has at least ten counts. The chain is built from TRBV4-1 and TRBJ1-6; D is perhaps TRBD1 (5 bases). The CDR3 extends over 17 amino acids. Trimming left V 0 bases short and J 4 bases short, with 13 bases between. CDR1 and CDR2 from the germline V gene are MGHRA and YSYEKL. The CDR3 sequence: CASSQDSTAGYNSPLHF. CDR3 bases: TGCGCCAGCAGCCAAGATTCCACGGCAGGGTATAATTCACCCCTCCACTTT.

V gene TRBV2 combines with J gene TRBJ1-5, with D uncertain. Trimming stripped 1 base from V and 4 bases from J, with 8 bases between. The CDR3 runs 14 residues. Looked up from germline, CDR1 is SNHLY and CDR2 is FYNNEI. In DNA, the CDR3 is TGTGCCAGCAGTGAAGGGCAGGTTAATCAGCCCCAGCATTTT. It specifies CASSEGQVNQPQHF.

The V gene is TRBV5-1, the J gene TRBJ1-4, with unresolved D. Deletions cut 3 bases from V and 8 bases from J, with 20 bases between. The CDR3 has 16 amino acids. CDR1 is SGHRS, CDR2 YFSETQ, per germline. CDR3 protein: CASSWNDGGLEEKLFF. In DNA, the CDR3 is TGCGCCAGCAGCTGGAACGACGGAGGACTGGAAGAAAAACTGTTTTTT.

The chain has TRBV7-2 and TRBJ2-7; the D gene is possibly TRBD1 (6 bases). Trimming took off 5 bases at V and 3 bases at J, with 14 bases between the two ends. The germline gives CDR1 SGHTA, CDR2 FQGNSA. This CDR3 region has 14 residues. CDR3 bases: TGTGCCAGCAGCGTCCTCAGGGGATTCTACGAGCAGTACTTC. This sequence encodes CASSVLRGFYEQYF.

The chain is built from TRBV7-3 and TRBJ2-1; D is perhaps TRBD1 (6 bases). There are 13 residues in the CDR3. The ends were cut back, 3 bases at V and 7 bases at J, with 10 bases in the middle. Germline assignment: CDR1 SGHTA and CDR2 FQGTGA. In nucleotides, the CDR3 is TGTGCCAGCAGCTTCGCCAGGGGAAATGAGCAGTTCTTC. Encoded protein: CASSFARGNEQFF.

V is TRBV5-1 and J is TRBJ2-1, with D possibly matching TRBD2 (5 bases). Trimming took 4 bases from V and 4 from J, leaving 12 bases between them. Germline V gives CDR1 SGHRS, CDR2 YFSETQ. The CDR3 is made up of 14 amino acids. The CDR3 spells CASSQQGSYNEQFF. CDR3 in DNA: TGCGCCAGCAGCCAACAAGGGAGTTACAATGAGCAGTTCTTC.